These 16 T cell receptor beta chains came from one sample sequenced in a study of blood T cell repertoires in COVID-19. Using immunoSEQ multiplex PCR, the repertoire was profiled, and TCRdb retains in-frame clones only, with some absent. The table includes some 120,000 clones, about four fifths detected once. Sequencing was done on a sample of peripheral blood. Receptors were obtained from a woman between 45 and 65 years old with acute or convalescent COVID-19.

There are a few counts of this clone. The genes are TRBV30 and TRBJ1-6; D may be TRBD1 (6 bases). V was trimmed by 4 bases and J by 10 bases, leaving 14 bases between them. This CDR3 spans 13 amino acids. Germline lookup yields CDR1 GTSNPN and CDR2 SVGIG (reference sequence). This chain's CDR3 is CAWTRTVRSPLHF. CDR3 nucleotide sequence: TGTGCCTGGACCCGGACAGTAAGGTCACCCCTCCACTTT.

The J gene is TRBJ1-4, the V gene TRBV15; D unresolved. The germline V gene encodes CDR1 LNHNV and CDR2 YYDKDF (reference sequence). V dropped 0 bases and J dropped 10 bases, with 9 bases sitting between them. The CDR3 is 13 residues long. The CDR3 bases are TGTGCCACCAGCAGAGATCCAGAACGAAAACTGTTTTTT. Encoded protein: CATSRDPERKLFF. Combining the CDR3 with reference TRBV15 and TRBJ1-4 gives the whole variable domain DAMVIQNPRYQVTQFGKPVTLSCSQTLNHNVMYWYQQKSSQAPKLLFHYYDKDFNNEADTPDNFQSRRPNTSFCFLDIRSPGLGDTAMYLCATSRDPERKLFFGSGTQLSVL.

This rearrangement joins TRBV27 to TRBJ2-7, with TRBD2 matching over 7 bases. The germline V gene has CDR1 MNHEY and CDR2 SMNVEV (reference sequence). V was pared by 7 bases and J by 2 bases, with 8 bases of the junction left unmatched. This CDR3 is 14 amino acids long. In nucleotides, the CDR3 is TGTGCCAGCACCCGACGGGGAGGGGCCTACGAGCAGTACTTC. This translates into CASTRRGGAYEQYF.

The genes are TRBV15 and TRBJ2-6; tentatively, D is TRBD2 (7 bases). The CDR3 runs 17 residues. V lost 0 bases to trimming and J lost 2 bases, with 11 bases between them. CDR1 is LNHNV, CDR2 YYDKDF, per germline (reference sequence). The CDR3 DNA is TGTGCCACCAGCAGAGAAGGGGGGGTAGCTGGGGCCAACGTCCTGACTTTC. Translated, it gives CATSREGGVAGANVLTF.

The CDR3 region has the DNA TGTGCCAGCAGCTTAGCGTCCGGGGTAGGGTCACCCCTCCACTTT. It yields the protein CASSLASGVGSPLHF. The chain couples TRBV11-2 to TRBJ1-6; D call uncertain. Germline CDR1 is SGHAT and CDR2 is FQNNGV. CDR3 length equals 15 residues. Trimming removed 1 base from V and 10 bases from J, with 14 bases in between.

The chain couples TRBV10-3 to TRBJ1-1, with a tentative D call TRBD1 (5 bases). CDR1 and CDR2 from the germline V gene are ENHRY and SYGVKD. Trimming took 5 bases from V and 5 from J, leaving 12 bases between them. The CDR3 has 13 residues. The CDR3 region is CAISQGLWTEAFF. The CDR3 bases are TGTGCCATCAGTCAGGGCCTATGGACTGAAGCTTTCTTT.

This chain links TRBV6-5 with TRBJ2-7; 7 bases are a match to TRBD1. The V segment lost 7 bases and the J segment 3 bases; nucleotides outside the gene matches: 12. The CDR3 consists of 15 residues. CDR1 MNHEY and CDR2 SVGAGI come from the germline V gene. The CDR3 bases are TGTGCCAGCAATATAGGAGCAGGGGGTATCTACGAGCAGTACTTC. Translation: CASNIGAGGIYEQYF.

This sequence joins TRBV6-5 and TRBJ1-1; 7 bases fit TRBD1. Trimming took 5 bases from V and 4 from J; bases not matched to a gene: 1. In germline, CDR1 is MNHEY, CDR2 SVGAGI. There are 12 residues in the CDR3. CDR3 in DNA: TGTGCCAGCAGTCGGGACAGCACTGAAGCTTTCTTT. Its translation: CASSRDSTEAFF.

This chain joins TRBV6-6 and TRBJ2-7, with a weak D call TRBD1 (6 bases). There are 15 residues in the CDR3. V was pared by 0 bases and J by 3 bases, with 12 bases between. The germline V gene has CDR1 MNHNY and CDR2 SVGAGI (reference sequence). This CDR3 is CASSYSNRDGYEQYF. CDR3 coding DNA: TGTGCCAGCAGTTACTCAAACAGGGACGGCTACGAGCAGTACTTC.

The V call is TRBV19, the J call TRBJ1-6, with D possibly TRBD1 on 6 matching bases. The CDR3 covers 16 residues. The germline V and J ends were trimmed by 5 bases and 4 bases, with 15 bases remaining between them. Germline V gene lookup returns CDR1 LNHDA and CDR2 SQIVND (reference sequence). CDR3 amino acids: CASSGSGAAYNSPLHF. CDR3 nucleotide sequence: TGTGCCAGTAGTGGATCAGGGGCCGCTTATAATTCACCCCTCCACTTT.

The chain recombines TRBV11-3 with TRBJ2-1; D might be TRBD1 (5 bases). The V end lost 1 base, the J end lost 3 bases, and 13 bases lay between the germline ends. Looked up from germline, CDR1 is SGHNT and CDR2 is YENEEA. The CDR3 length is 16 residues. In DNA form, the CDR3 reads TGTGCCAGCAGCTTAGGGGCACAGGCGTTCTACAATGAGCAGTTCTTC. It translates to CASSLGAQAFYNEQFF.

The chain combines TRBV7-9 with TRBJ1-2; 10 nucleotides line up with TRBD1. Germline values: CDR1 SEHNR, CDR2 FQNEAQ (reference sequence). The V gene end was trimmed by 4 bases and the J gene end by 3 bases; junction bases not matched to a gene: 17. The CDR3 runs 19 residues. The CDR3 protein is CASSYTLPGQGNGDYGYTF. The CDR3 DNA is TGTGCCAGCAGCTATACTTTACCGGGACAGGGGAACGGGGACTATGGCTACACCTTC.

The V gene is TRBV6-5, the J gene TRBJ1-4; a weak D match, TRBD1 (5 bases). Germline values: CDR1 MNHEY, CDR2 SVGAGI. The V end lost 2 bases, the J end lost 0 bases, and 7 bases lay between the germline ends. The CDR3 is 15 residues long. CDR3 in amino acids: CASSYDSATNEKLFF. As DNA, the CDR3 is TGTGCCAGCAGTTACGACAGTGCAACTAATGAAAAACTGTTTTTT.

The chain has TRBV5-1 and TRBJ2-2; no definite D call. The V gene lost 1 base and the J gene lost 2 bases, with 9 bases spanning the gap. The V gene's germline CDR1 is SGHRS and CDR2 YFSETQ. There are 15 residues in the CDR3. The CDR3 reads CASSLSGTNTGELFF. Here the CDR3 DNA reads TGCGCCAGCAGCTTGTCAGGTACTAACACCGGGGAGCTGTTTTTT.

V is TRBV27 and J is TRBJ2-3; D possibly corresponds to TRBD2 (7 bases). Germline assignment: CDR1 MNHEY and CDR2 SMNVEV (reference sequence). Trimming removed 2 bases at V and 2 bases at J, with 11 bases between. This CDR3 has 15 amino acids. The CDR3 is CASSLAGALTDTQYF. In DNA form, the CDR3 reads TGTGCCAGCAGTTTAGCGGGGGCCCTCACAGATACGCAGTATTTT.

V is TRBV27 and J is TRBJ2-2; a possible D gene is TRBD1 (6 bases). Germline V gene data show CDR1 as MNHEY and CDR2 as SMNVEV (reference sequence). The V and J ends lost 2 bases and 4 bases respectively, with 11 bases between them. There are 15 residues in the CDR3. This CDR3 reads CASSLDGRGTGELFF. Here the CDR3 DNA reads TGTGCCAGCAGTTTAGATGGCAGGGGCACCGGGGAGCTGTTTTTT.